This TCR beta chain was identified in a study of beta chain features in type 1 diabetes. Study-wide context: Examination of sorted cells across all samples involved 100 million or so cells. Findings and limits, study-wide: Comparison showed that naive, central memory and Treg TCRB repertoires appeared more similar among patients than among healthy donors. Whatever favoring of shorter templates PCR might show would apply equally to patients and controls. When Type 1 diabetes patients were examined, their TCRB CDR3s proved moderately but significantly shorter in all four CD4+ subsets.

This clone was detected a few times. Its antigen is as yet unknown. V lost 2 bases to trimming and J lost 2 bases, with 13 bases between them. The CDR3 totals 15 residues. Germline V lookup: CDR1 MDHEN, CDR2 SYDVKM. TCRB transcripts that were expressed got sequenced, as all of the isolated RNA had been reverse transcribed. Assay: immunoSEQ multiplex PCR; the TCRdb copy retains only in-frame clones and omits some. In the table there are some 190,000 clones, roughly 8% of which are singletons. The receptor's source is a man aged 18-30 years with type 1 diabetes. The chain joins TRBV28 to TRBJ2-7; maybe TRBD2 (5 bases). Sequencing was done on a sample of central memory CD4+ T cells from blood. CDR3 amino acids: CASSLDLSSTYEQYF. Here the CDR3 DNA reads TGTGCCAGCAGTTTAGATTTGTCTAGCACCTACGAGCAGTACTTC.